This T cell receptor beta chain was recovered during a study of blood T cell repertoires in COVID-19. On the study more broadly: Whether acute or convalescent, the COVID-19 samples came from the United States, Italy and Spain. The analysed material was cDNA or gDNA that came from T cells, B-cell-depleted T cells, or PBMCs.

V shed 1 base and J 2 bases; nucleotides not matched to a gene: 6. The CDR3 is made up of 17 amino acids. From germline, CDR1 is SGHNT and CDR2 YENEEA. As handled by the study authors: It was from reference gene primer amplification that nucleated cell counts were estimated. The assay was immunoSEQ multiplex PCR, and TCRdb's table has in-frame clones only and misses some. V, J and clone size are taken as reported in that table, and D and trimming were inferred from the DNA itself. The table has 150,000 or so clones, about 86% seen once. V usage is TRBV11-3 and J usage is TRBJ2-3; 10 bases are a match to TRBD2. The sequencing input was peripheral blood. The sequence was obtained from a woman aged 60-75 years with acute or convalescent COVID-19. CDR3: CASSLGVAGGTTDTQYF. CDR3 coding DNA: TGTGCCAGCAGCTTAGGGGTAGCGGGGGGCACCACAGATACGCAGTATTTT.